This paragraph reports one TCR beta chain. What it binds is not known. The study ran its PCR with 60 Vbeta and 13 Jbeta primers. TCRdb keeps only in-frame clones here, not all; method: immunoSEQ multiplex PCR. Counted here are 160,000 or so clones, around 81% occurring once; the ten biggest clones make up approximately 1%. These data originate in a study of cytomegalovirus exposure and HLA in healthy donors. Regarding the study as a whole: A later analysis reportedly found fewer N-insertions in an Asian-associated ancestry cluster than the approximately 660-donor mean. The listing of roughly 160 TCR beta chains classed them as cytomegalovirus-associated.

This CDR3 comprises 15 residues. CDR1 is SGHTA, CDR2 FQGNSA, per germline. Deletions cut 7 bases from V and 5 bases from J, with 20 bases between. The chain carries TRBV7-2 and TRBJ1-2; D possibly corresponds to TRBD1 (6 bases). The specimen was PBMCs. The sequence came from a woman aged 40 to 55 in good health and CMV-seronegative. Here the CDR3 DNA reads TGTGCCAGCATCGTTTTCCGGGACAATGTATATGGCTACACCTTC. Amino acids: CASIVFRDNVYGYTF.